This T cell receptor (beta chain) came from a study of T cells in tumors after PD-1 blockade. Study at large: Daily vismodegib 150 mg continued in a subset of anti-PD-1-treated patients.

Points from the study as a whole: Blood contained 35% to 50% of the tumor's TCR clonotypes.

Time point in this sample: first of two pre-therapy site-matched biopsies about two months apart. Genomic DNA template from tumor biopsies or peripheral blood, about 616 ng to 6,500 ng input. This clone ranks as medium-sized. What it binds is unknown. Here immunoSEQ multiplex PCR was the method, and the copy in TCRdb shows in-frame clones only, minus some. This table holds roughly 4,200 clones, less than 75% found once. CDR3 size: 16 residues. The V end was cut by 5 bases, the J end by 0 bases, with 17 bases between. In germline, CDR1 is SGHDT, CDR2 YYEEEE. Sample: tumor tissue, taken before anti-PD-1 treatment. J is TRBJ2-5 and V is TRBV5-6; a possible D gene is TRBD2 (6 bases). This receptor was taken from a human donor with basal cell carcinoma. The CDR3 protein is CASSLTGVLNQETQYF. Written as DNA, the CDR3 is TGTGCCAGCAGTCTCACGGGGGTGTTGAACCAAGAGACCCAGTACTTC.